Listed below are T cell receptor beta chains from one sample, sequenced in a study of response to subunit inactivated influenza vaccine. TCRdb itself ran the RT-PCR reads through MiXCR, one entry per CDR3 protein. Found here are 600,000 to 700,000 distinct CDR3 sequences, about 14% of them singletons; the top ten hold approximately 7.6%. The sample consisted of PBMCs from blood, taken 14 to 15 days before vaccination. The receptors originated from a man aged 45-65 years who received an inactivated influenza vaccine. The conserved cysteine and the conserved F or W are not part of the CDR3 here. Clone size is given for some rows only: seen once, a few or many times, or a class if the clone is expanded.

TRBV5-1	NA	ASSSGRWTSGSSYNEQF
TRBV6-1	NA	ASSQTGSFAGELF
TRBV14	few	ASSQGMRGEQF
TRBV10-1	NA	ASREVGGYT
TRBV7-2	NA	ASSLVSGGVNEQF
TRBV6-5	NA	ASSYGRLEAPYEQY
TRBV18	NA	ASSPTAANYGYT
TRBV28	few	ASTLGRANGYT
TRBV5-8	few	ASSLKSGRGDNEQF
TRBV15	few	ATSSNRASYT
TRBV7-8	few	ASSAYENTEAF
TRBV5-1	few	ASSLDRSSTDTQY
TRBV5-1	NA	ASSLTGIPYEQY